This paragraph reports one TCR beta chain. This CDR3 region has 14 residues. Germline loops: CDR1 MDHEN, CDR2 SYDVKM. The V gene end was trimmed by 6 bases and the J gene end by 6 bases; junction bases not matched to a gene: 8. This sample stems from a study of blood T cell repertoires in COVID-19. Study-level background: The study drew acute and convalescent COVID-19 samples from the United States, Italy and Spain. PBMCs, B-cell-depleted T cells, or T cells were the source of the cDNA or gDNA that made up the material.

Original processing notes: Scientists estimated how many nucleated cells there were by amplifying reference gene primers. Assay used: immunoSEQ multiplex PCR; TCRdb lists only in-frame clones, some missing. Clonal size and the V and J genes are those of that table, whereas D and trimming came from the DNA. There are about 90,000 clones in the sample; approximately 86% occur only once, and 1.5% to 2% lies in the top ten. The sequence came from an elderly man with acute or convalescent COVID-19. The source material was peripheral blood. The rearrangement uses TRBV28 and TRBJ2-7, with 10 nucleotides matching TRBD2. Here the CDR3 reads CASSPAGGPSEQYF. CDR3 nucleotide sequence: TGTGCCAGCAGCCCAGCGGGAGGGCCCTCCGAGCAGTACTTC. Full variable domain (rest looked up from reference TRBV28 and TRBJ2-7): DVKVTQSSRYLVKRTGEKVFLECVQDMDHENMFWYRQDPGLGLRLIYFSYDVKMKEKGDIPEGYSVSREKKERFSLILESASTNQTSMYLCASSPAGGPSEQYFGPGTRLTVT.